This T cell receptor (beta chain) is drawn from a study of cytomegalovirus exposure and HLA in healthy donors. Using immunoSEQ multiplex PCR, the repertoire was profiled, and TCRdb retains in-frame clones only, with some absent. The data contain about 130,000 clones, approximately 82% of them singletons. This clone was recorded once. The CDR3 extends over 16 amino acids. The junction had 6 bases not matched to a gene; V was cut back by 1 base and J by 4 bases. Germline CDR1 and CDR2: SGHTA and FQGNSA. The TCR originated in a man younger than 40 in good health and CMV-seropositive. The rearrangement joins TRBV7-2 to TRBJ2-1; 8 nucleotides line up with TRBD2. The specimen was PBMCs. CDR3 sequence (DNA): TGTGCCAGCAGCTTAGGGCCGGGACTAGGGTACAATGAGCAGTTCTTC. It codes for CASSLGPGLGYNEQFF.